This is a list of T cell receptor beta chains from one sample in a study of CD8 T cell repertoires and HIV-1 epitope variants. Repertoires were generated with immunoSEQ multiplex PCR, while TCRdb's copy carries only in-frame clones and drops some. The data contain under 7,000 clones, approximately 70% of them singletons. These TCRs' antigens remain unknown. Sequencing input: cultured CD8+ T cells derived from PBMCs. The origin of the receptors is a male donor with HIV. CDR3s include the opening cysteine and the closing phenylalanine or tryptophan. A D gene is named only where the DNA matches it firmly. Clone size is shown for a subset of rows, as once, few, many or a class of expanded clone.

v_gene: TRBV2; d_gene: .; len: 14; abundance: .; j_gene: TRBJ1-5; CDR3aa: CASKWQGGNQPQHF; CDR3nt: TGTGCCAGCAAGTGGCAGGGTGGCAATCAGCCCCAGCATTTT
v_gene: TRBV27; d_gene: .; len: 15; abundance: .; j_gene: TRBJ1-5; CDR3aa: CASSLNGFSNQPQHF; CDR3nt: TGTGCCAGCAGTTTAAATGGGTTTAGCAATCAGCCCCAGCATTTT
v_gene: TRBV28; d_gene: .; len: 15; abundance: .; j_gene: TRBJ2-5; CDR3aa: CASSSVDRDQETQYF; CDR3nt: TGTGCCAGCAGTTCCGTCGACCGAGACCAAGAGACCCAGTACTTC
v_gene: TRBV11-1; d_gene: TRBD1; len: 15; abundance: .; j_gene: TRBJ2-1; CDR3aa: CASSSPGQGLNEQFF; CDR3nt: TGTGCCAGCAGCTCGCCCGGACAGGGGTTGAATGAGCAGTTCTTC
v_gene: TRBV28; d_gene: TRBD1; len: 18; abundance: .; j_gene: TRBJ1-5; CDR3aa: CASSSRYRDRGGNQPQHF; CDR3nt: TGTGCCAGCAGTTCCCGATACCGGGACAGGGGCGGCAATCAGCCCCAGCATTTT
v_gene: TRBV7-9; d_gene: TRBD2; len: 15; abundance: .; j_gene: TRBJ2-1; CDR3aa: CASIRAGGLYNEQFF; CDR3nt: TGTGCCAGCATCCGAGCGGGAGGGCTATACAATGAGCAGTTCTTC
v_gene: TRBV6-5; d_gene: TRBD1; len: 15; abundance: .; j_gene: TRBJ2-2; CDR3aa: CASSLGTGVGRELFF; CDR3nt: TGTGCCAGCAGTTTAGGAACAGGGGTAGGGAGGGAGCTGTTTTTT
v_gene: TRBV28; d_gene: .; len: 14; abundance: .; j_gene: TRBJ2-3; CDR3aa: CASSEDVEADTQYF; CDR3nt: TGTGCCAGCAGTGAGGACGTTGAGGCAGATACGCAGTATTTT
v_gene: TRBV7-8; d_gene: .; len: 13; abundance: .; j_gene: TRBJ2-3; CDR3aa: CASSTIGTDTQYF; CDR3nt: TGTGCCAGCAGCACCATTGGCACGGATACGCAGTATTTT
v_gene: TRBV5-6; d_gene: TRBD2; len: 15; abundance: .; j_gene: TRBJ2-3; CDR3aa: CASSLLAGFTDTQYF; CDR3nt: TGTGCCAGCAGCTTGTTAGCGGGATTCACAGATACGCAGTATTTT
v_gene: TRBV27; d_gene: .; len: 16; abundance: .; j_gene: TRBJ2-7; CDR3aa: CASSFSGGTSSYEQYF; CDR3nt: TGTGCCAGCAGTTTTAGTGGTGGGACATCCTCCTACGAGCAGTACTTC
v_gene: TRBV4-3; d_gene: TRBD1; len: 19; abundance: .; j_gene: TRBJ2-6; CDR3aa: CASSQDRQGAYSGANVLTF; CDR3nt: TGCGCCAGCAGCCAAGATCGGCAGGGGGCTTATTCTGGGGCCAACGTCCTGACTTTC
v_gene: TRBV6-1; d_gene: .; len: 15; abundance: .; j_gene: TRBJ2-3; CDR3aa: CASSEGVLHTDTQYF; CDR3nt: TGTGCCAGCAGTGAGGGGGTATTGCACACAGATACGCAGTATTTT
v_gene: TRBV29-1; d_gene: .; len: 12; abundance: .; j_gene: TRBJ1-1; CDR3aa: CSVEGGGTEAFF; CDR3nt: TGCAGCGTTGAAGGGGGGGGGACTGAAGCTTTCTTT
v_gene: TRBV11-2; d_gene: .; len: 13; abundance: .; j_gene: TRBJ2-2; CDR3aa: CASSSKNTGELFF; CDR3nt: TGTGCCAGCAGCTCGAAAAACACCGGGGAGCTGTTTTTT
v_gene: TRBV29-1; d_gene: .; len: 14; abundance: .; j_gene: TRBJ2-3; CDR3aa: CSVVAQGGTDTQYF; CDR3nt: TGCAGCGTTGTTGCTCAGGGTGGCACAGATACGCAGTATTTT
v_gene: TRBV20-1; d_gene: .; len: 10; abundance: .; j_gene: TRBJ1-2; CDR3aa: CSARDNGYTF; CDR3nt: TGCAGTGCTAGAGACAATGGCTACACCTTC
v_gene: TRBV7-8; d_gene: TRBD1; len: 14; abundance: .; j_gene: TRBJ2-7; CDR3aa: CASSLEQGAYEQYF; CDR3nt: TGTGCCAGCAGCTTAGAACAGGGGGCCTACGAGCAGTACTTC
v_gene: TRBV28; d_gene: TRBD2; len: 16; abundance: few; j_gene: TRBJ2-1; CDR3aa: CASSFPRMGGPIEQFF; CDR3nt: TGTGCCAGCAGTTTCCCTAGGATGGGAGGGCCGATTGAGCAGTTCTTC
v_gene: TRBV4-3; d_gene: .; len: 15; abundance: few; j_gene: TRBJ1-2; CDR3aa: CASSQSRGLNYGYTF; CDR3nt: TGCGCCAGCAGCCAGTCGCGGGGGCTGAACTATGGCTACACCTTC
v_gene: TRBV7-9; d_gene: TRBD1; len: 15; abundance: once; j_gene: TRBJ1-4; CDR3aa: CASSGEQGAREKLFF; CDR3nt: TGTGCCAGCAGCGGAGAACAGGGGGCGAGAGAAAAACTGTTTTTT
v_gene: TRBV4-1; d_gene: .; len: 16; abundance: .; j_gene: TRBJ2-1; CDR3aa: CASSQEWAVTYNEQFF; CDR3nt: TGCGCCAGCAGCCAAGAATGGGCAGTAACCTACAATGAGCAGTTCTTC
v_gene: TRBV5-1; d_gene: .; len: 14; abundance: .; j_gene: TRBJ1-1; CDR3aa: CASSLDRQNTEAFF; CDR3nt: TGCGCCAGCAGCTTGGATAGACAGAACACTGAAGCTTTCTTT
v_gene: TRBV7-6; d_gene: .; len: 13; abundance: .; j_gene: TRBJ2-7; CDR3aa: CASSPPGGGEQYF; CDR3nt: TGTGCCAGCAGCCCTCCCGGGGGAGGCGAGCAGTACTTC
v_gene: TRBV7-2; d_gene: .; len: 15; abundance: .; j_gene: TRBJ1-2; CDR3aa: CASSLNEEGLYGYTF; CDR3nt: TGTGCCAGCAGCTTAAACGAGGAGGGCCTCTATGGCTACACCTTC
v_gene: TRBV5-1; d_gene: .; len: 13; abundance: .; j_gene: TRBJ1-1; CDR3aa: CASSYSQGTEAFF; CDR3nt: TGCGCCAGCAGCTATTCACAGGGCACTGAAGCTTTCTTT
v_gene: TRBV2; d_gene: .; len: 16; abundance: .; j_gene: TRBJ1-3; CDR3aa: CASRGTLESSGNTIYF; CDR3nt: TGTGCCAGCAGAGGGACATTAGAAAGCTCTGGAAACACCATATATTTT
v_gene: TRBV11-2; d_gene: .; len: 11; abundance: .; j_gene: TRBJ1-1; CDR3aa: CASSLGLEAFF; CDR3nt: TGTGCCAGCAGCTTAGGACTAGAAGCTTTCTTT
v_gene: TRBV7-9; d_gene: .; len: 15; abundance: few; j_gene: TRBJ1-4; CDR3aa: CASTNLRDQNEKLFF; CDR3nt: TGTGCCAGCACCAATCTGCGGGACCAGAATGAAAAACTGTTTTTT
v_gene: TRBV7-9; d_gene: .; len: 12; abundance: medium-sized; j_gene: TRBJ2-1; CDR3aa: CASSLVGAEQFF; CDR3nt: TGTGCCAGCAGCTTAGTTGGGGCCGAGCAGTTCTTC
v_gene: TRBV13; d_gene: .; len: 15; abundance: .; j_gene: TRBJ2-1; CDR3aa: CASSGSSTVYNEQFF; CDR3nt: TGTGCCAGCAGCGGCTCTAGCACGGTCTACAATGAGCAGTTCTTC
v_gene: TRBV7-6; d_gene: TRBD2; len: 16; abundance: .; j_gene: TRBJ2-7; CDR3aa: CASSLGTSGRGDEQYF; CDR3nt: TGTGCCAGCAGCTTGGGGACTAGCGGGAGGGGAGACGAGCAGTACTTC
v_gene: TRBV27; d_gene: .; len: 14; abundance: hyperexpanded; j_gene: TRBJ2-7; CDR3aa: CASSSDVSAYEQYF; CDR3nt: TGTGCCAGCAGTTCAGATGTCTCGGCCTACGAGCAGTACTTC
v_gene: TRBV14; d_gene: TRBD1; len: 16; abundance: once; j_gene: TRBJ2-7; CDR3aa: CASSQDLGTGDYEQYF; CDR3nt: TGTGCCAGCAGCCAAGATCTTGGGACAGGGGACTACGAGCAGTACTTC
v_gene: TRBV7-6; d_gene: .; len: 16; abundance: .; j_gene: TRBJ2-3; CDR3aa: CASSPERGLSTDTQYF; CDR3nt: TGTGCCAGCAGCCCAGAGAGGGGCCTAAGCACAGATACGCAGTATTTT
v_gene: TRBV4-3; d_gene: .; len: 16; abundance: few; j_gene: TRBJ1-2; CDR3aa: CASSQVISGGLDGYTF; CDR3nt: TGCGCCAGCAGCCAAGTTATATCGGGGGGTTTGGATGGCTACACCTTC
v_gene: TRBV25-1; d_gene: .; len: 16; abundance: .; j_gene: TRBJ1-2; CDR3aa: CASSEFGGRLNYGYTF; CDR3nt: TGTGCCAGCAGTGAATTTGGGGGGCGCCTTAACTATGGCTACACCTTC
v_gene: TRBV28; d_gene: TRBD1; len: 14; abundance: .; j_gene: TRBJ2-1; CDR3aa: CASSLGQGLDEQFF; CDR3nt: TGTGCCAGCAGTTTGGGACAGGGGTTGGATGAGCAGTTCTTC
v_gene: TRBV7-6; d_gene: TRBD1; len: 17; abundance: once; j_gene: TRBJ2-5; CDR3aa: CASSLARDRSGRETQYF; CDR3nt: TGTGCCAGCAGCTTAGCCCGGGACAGGAGTGGGAGAGAGACCCAGTACTTC
v_gene: TRBV7-2; d_gene: .; len: 15; abundance: .; j_gene: TRBJ2-7; CDR3aa: CASSQMGGVSYEQYF; CDR3nt: TGTGCCAGCAGCCAAATGGGAGGAGTCTCCTACGAGCAGTACTTC
v_gene: TRBV28; d_gene: .; len: 12; abundance: .; j_gene: TRBJ2-7; CDR3aa: CASSDTAYEQYF; CDR3nt: TGTGCCAGCAGTGACACAGCTTACGAGCAGTACTTC
v_gene: TRBV19; d_gene: .; len: 14; abundance: .; j_gene: TRBJ1-2; CDR3aa: CASVQSGVGYGYTF; CDR3nt: TGTGCCAGTGTCCAGAGCGGGGTGGGCTATGGCTACACCTTC
v_gene: TRBV11-2; d_gene: .; len: 14; abundance: .; j_gene: TRBJ2-1; CDR3aa: CASSLQGGGGNQLF; CDR3nt: TGTGCCAGCAGCTTACAGGGGGGCGGCGGGAACCAGCTCTTC